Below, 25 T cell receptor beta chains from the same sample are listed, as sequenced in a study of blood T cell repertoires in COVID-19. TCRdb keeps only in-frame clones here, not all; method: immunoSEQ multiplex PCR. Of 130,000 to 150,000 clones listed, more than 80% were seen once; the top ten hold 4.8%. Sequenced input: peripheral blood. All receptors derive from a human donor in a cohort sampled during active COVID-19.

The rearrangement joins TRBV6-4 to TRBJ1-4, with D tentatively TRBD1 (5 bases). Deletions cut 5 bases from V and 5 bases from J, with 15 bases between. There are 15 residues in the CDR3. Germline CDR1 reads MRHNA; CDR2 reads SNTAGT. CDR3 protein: CASSQQGGPNEKLFF. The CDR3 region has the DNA TGTGCCAGCAGTCAGCAGGGTGGACCGAATGAAAAACTGTTTTTT.

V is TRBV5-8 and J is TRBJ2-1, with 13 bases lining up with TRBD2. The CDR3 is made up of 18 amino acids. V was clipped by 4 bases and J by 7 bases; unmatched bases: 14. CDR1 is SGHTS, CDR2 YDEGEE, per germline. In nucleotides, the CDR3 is TGTGCCAGCAGCACCGGTCTGACTAGCGGGAGGAGGTGGAATGAGCAGTTCTTC. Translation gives CASSTGLTSGRRWNEQFF.

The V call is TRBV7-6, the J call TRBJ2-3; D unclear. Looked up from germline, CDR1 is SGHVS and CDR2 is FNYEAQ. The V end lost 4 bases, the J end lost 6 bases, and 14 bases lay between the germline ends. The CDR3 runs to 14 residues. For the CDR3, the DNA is TGTGCCAGCAGCTCATCCCAGAGGATGGATACGCAGTATTTT. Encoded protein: CASSSSQRMDTQYF.

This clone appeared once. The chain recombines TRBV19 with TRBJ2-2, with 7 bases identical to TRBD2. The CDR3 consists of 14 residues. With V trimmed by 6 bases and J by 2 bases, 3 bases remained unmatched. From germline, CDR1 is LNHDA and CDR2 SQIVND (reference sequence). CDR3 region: CASRWDYNTGELFF. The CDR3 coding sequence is TGTGCCAGTAGGTGGGACTATAACACCGGGGAGCTGTTTTTT.

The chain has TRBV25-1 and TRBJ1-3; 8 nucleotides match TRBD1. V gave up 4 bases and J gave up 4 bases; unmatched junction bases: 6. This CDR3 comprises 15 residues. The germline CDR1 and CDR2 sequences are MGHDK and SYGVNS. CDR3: CASSATGVSGNTIYF. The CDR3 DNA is TGTGCCAGCAGTGCGACAGGGGTATCCGGAAACACCATATATTTT.

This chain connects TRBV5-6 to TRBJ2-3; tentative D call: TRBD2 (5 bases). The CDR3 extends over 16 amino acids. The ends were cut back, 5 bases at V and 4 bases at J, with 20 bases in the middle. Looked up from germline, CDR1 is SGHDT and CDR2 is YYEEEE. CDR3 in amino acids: CASRVRGRGTPDTQYF. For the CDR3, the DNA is TGTGCCAGCAGAGTGAGAGGGAGAGGTACCCCAGATACGCAGTATTTT.

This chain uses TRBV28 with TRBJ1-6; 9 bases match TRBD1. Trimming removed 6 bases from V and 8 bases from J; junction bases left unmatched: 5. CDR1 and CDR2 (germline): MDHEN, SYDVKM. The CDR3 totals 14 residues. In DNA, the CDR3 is TGTGCCAGCAGCCCCGGGACAGGGTATTCACCCCTCCACTTT. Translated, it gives CASSPGTGYSPLHF.

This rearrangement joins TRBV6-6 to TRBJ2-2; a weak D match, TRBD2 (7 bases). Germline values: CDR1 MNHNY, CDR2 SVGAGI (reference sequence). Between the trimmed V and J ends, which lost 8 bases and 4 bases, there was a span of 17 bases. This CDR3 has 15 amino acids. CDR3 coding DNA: TGTGCCAGCGCCCGGGGAGGGGGTCGCACCGGGGAGCTGTTTTTT. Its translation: CASARGGGRTGELFF.

CDR3: CASTLGGPSYGYTF. The CDR3 region has the DNA TGTGCCAGCACCCTGGGTGGGCCATCTTATGGCTACACCTTC. The gene calls are TRBV2 and TRBJ1-2; D remains ambiguous. In germline, CDR1 is SNHLY, CDR2 FYNNEI. The CDR3 has 14 amino acids. The ends were cut back, 7 bases at V and 5 bases at J, with 17 bases in the middle.

CDR3 sequence: CASSLVEGLVSDTQYF. The DNA of the CDR3 is TGTGCCAGCAGTTTAGTCGAGGGACTAGTCTCAGATACGCAGTATTTT. The V call is TRBV28, the J call TRBJ2-3; TRBD2 matches 8 bases. The germline V gene has CDR1 MDHEN and CDR2 SYDVKM. This CDR3 comprises 16 residues. Trimming removed 2 bases from V and 4 bases from J; junction bases left unmatched: 8. The full variable domain, rest sourced from reference TRBV28 and TRBJ2-3, is DVKVTQSSRYLVKRTGEKVFLECVQDMDHENMFWYRQDPGLGLRLIYFSYDVKMKEKGDIPEGYSVSREKKERFSLILESASTNQTSMYLCASSLVEGLVSDTQYFGPGTRLTVL.

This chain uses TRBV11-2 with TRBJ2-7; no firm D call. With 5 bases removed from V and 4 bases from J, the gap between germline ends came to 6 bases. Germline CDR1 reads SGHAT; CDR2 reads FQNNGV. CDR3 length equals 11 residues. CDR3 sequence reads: CASSPGYEQYV. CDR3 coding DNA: TGTGCCAGCAGCCCCGGGTACGAGCAGTACGTC.

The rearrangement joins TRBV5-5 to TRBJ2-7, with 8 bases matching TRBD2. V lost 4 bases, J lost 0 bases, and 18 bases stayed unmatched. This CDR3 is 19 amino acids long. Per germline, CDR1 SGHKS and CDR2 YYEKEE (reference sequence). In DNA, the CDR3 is TGTGCCAGCAGCCAACCGGGGGGGCAAGGTGTCGGGATCTCCTACGAGCAGTACTTC. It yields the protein CASSQPGGQGVGISYEQYF.

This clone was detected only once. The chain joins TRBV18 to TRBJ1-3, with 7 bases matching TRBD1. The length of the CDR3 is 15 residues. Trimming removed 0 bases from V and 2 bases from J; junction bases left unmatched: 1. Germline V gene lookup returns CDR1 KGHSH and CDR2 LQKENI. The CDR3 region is CASSPPGTAGNTIYF. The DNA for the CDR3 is TGTGCCAGCTCACCACCAGGGACAGCTGGAAACACCATATATTTT.

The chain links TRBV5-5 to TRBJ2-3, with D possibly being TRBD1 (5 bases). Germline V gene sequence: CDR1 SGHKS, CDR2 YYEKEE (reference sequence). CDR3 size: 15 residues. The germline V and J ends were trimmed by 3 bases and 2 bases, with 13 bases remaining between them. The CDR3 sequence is CASSSWGTYTDTQYF. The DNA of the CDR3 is TGTGCCAGCAGCTCCTGGGGCACTTACACAGATACGCAGTATTTT. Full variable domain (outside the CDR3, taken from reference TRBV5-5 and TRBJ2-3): DAGVTQSPTHLIKTRGQQVTLRCSPISGHKSVSWYQQVLGQGPQFIFQYYEKEERGRGNFPDRFSARQFPNYSSELNVNALLLGDSALYLCASSSWGTYTDTQYFGPGTRLTVL.

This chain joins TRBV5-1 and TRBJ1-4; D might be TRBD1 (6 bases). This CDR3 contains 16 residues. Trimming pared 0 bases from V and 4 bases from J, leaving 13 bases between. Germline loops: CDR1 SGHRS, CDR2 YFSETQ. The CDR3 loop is CASSLEEDSYNEKLFF. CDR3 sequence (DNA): TGCGCCAGCAGCTTGGAAGAGGACAGTTATAATGAAAAACTGTTTTTT.

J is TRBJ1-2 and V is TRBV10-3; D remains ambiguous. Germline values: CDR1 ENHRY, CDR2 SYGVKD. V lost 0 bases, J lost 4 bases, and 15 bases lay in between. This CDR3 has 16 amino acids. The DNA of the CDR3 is TGTGCCATCAGTGAGTCGTGGGAGAGTTCTCGCTATGGCTACACCTTC. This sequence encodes CAISESWESSRYGYTF.

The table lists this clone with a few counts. The CDR3 loop reads CASSSTRSLANEQFF. CDR3 DNA sequence: TGCGCCAGCAGCAGCACTAGATCCCTCGCCAATGAGCAGTTCTTC. V is TRBV4-1 and J is TRBJ2-1, with D perhaps matching TRBD2 (5 bases). Between the trimmed V and J ends, which lost 5 bases and 6 bases, there was a span of 17 bases. The germline CDR1 and CDR2 sequences are MGHRA and YSYEKL. This CDR3 has 15 residues.

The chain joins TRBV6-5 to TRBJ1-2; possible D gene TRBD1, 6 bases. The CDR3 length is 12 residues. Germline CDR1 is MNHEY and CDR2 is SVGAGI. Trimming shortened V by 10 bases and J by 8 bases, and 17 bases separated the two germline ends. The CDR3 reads CAIPWLGAGYTF. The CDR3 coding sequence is TGTGCCATCCCATGGTTGGGGGCCGGCTACACCTTC.

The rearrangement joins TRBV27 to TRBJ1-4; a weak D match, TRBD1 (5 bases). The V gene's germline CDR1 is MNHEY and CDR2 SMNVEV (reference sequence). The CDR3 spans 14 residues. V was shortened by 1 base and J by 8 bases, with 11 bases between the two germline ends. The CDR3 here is CASSLFRRGEKLFF. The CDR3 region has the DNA TGTGCCAGCAGTTTATTCCGTAGGGGCGAAAAACTGTTTTTT.

The CDR3 spells CAISGSYNEQFF. The CDR3 DNA is TGTGCCATTAGCGGCTCCTACAATGAGCAGTTCTTC. The chain is built from TRBV28 and TRBJ2-1, with D possibly matching TRBD2 (6 bases). The CDR3 is made up of 12 amino acids. Germline V gene sequence: CDR1 MDHEN, CDR2 SYDVKM. The V end lost 10 bases, the J end lost 0 bases, and 7 bases lay between the germline ends.

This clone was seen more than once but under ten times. CDR3 DNA: TGCGCCAGCAGTAAAGAGAGCTCCTACAATGAGCAGTTCTTC. Residues: CASSKESSYNEQFF. The V call is TRBV5-1, the J call TRBJ2-1; D call uncertain. Looked up from germline, CDR1 is SGHRS and CDR2 is YFSETQ. Trimming removed 5 bases at V and 0 bases at J, with 9 bases between. CDR3 length: 14 residues.

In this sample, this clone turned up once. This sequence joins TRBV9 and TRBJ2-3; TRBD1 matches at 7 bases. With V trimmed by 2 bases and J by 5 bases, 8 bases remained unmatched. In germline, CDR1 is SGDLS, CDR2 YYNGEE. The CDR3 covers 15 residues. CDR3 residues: CASSVGPRGQDTQYF. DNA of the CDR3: TGTGCCAGCAGCGTGGGGCCAAGGGGGCAAGATACGCAGTATTTT.

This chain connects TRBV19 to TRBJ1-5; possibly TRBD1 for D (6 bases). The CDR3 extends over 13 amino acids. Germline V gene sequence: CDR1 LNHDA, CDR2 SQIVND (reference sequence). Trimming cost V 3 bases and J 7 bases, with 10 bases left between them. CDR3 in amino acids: CASSMGAWQPQHF. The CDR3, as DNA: TGTGCCAGTAGTATGGGGGCTTGGCAGCCCCAGCATTTT. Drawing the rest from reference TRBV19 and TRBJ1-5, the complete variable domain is DGGITQSPKYLFRKEGQNVTLSCEQNLNHDAMYWYRQDPGQGLRLIYYSQIVNDFQKGDIAEGYSVSREKKESFPLTVTSAQKNPTAFYLCASSMGAWQPQHFGDGTRLSIL.

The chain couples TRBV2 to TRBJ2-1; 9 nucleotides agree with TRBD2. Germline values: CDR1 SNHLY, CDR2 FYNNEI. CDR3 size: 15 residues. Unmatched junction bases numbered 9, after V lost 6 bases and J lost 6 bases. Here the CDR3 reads CASREASGASNEQFF. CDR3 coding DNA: TGTGCCAGCAGGGAGGCTAGCGGGGCATCCAATGAGCAGTTCTTC.

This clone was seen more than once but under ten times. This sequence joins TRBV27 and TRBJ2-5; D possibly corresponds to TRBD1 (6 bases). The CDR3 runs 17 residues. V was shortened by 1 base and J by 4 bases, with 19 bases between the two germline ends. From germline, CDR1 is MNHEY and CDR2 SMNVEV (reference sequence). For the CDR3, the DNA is TGTGCCAGCAGTTTATACGGCCCCCCGGGACAAGGAGAGACCCAGTACTTC. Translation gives CASSLYGPPGQGETQYF.